This TCR beta chain was identified in a study of blood T cell repertoires in COVID-19. Study summary: The study drew acute and convalescent COVID-19 samples from the United States, Italy and Spain. T cells, B-cell-depleted T cells, or PBMCs provided the cDNA or gDNA that served as material.

Methods used by the authors: Amplified reference gene primers provided the basis for estimating nucleated cell counts. TCRdb's copy holds only in-frame clones and misses some; the assay was immunoSEQ multiplex PCR. Clone size and V and J calls were adopted from that table, with D and trimming inferred from the DNA. The sample consists of approximately 280,000 clones, roughly 90% of them appearing once. Sequenced material: peripheral blood. The sequence came from a woman aged 55-75 years with acute or convalescent COVID-19.

The CDR3 DNA follows: TGTGCCAGCTTCTCAGGGGAGATGAACACTGAAGCTTTCTTT. The encoded protein is CASFSGEMNTEAFF. The genes are TRBV18 and TRBJ1-1, with a possible D match to TRBD1 (6 bases). The CDR3 spans 14 residues. The V gene's germline CDR1 is KGHSH and CDR2 LQKENI. Trimming removed 7 bases at V and 0 bases at J, with 12 bases between.